This T cell receptor beta chain was recorded in a study of long-term antiretroviral therapy in people with HIV. This CDR3 has 13 residues. Germline lookup yields CDR1 SGHDN and CDR2 FVKESK. Trimming took 0 bases from V and 4 from J, leaving 6 bases between them. Survey-level resolution applied to immunoSEQ assay v3.0. About 35,000-55,000 T-cell genomes per sample were the sequencing target. Using immunoSEQ multiplex PCR, the repertoire was profiled, and TCRdb retains in-frame clones only, with some absent. The sample has under 9,000 clones; roughly 87% are singletons. Every donor had one or more pre-ART and two or more post-ART PBMC samples. Before DNA extraction, 1-10 million cryopreserved PBMC were held in the samples.

This receptor was identified in a middle-aged man with HIV. Sequenced here: unsorted PBMCs, sampled 0.1 years after starting antiretroviral therapy. The rearrangement links TRBV14 to TRBJ1-1; no firm D call. CDR3 coding DNA: TGTGCCAGCAGCCAAGATCTAGGCACTGAAGCTTTCTTT. This gives the protein CASSQDLGTEAFF.